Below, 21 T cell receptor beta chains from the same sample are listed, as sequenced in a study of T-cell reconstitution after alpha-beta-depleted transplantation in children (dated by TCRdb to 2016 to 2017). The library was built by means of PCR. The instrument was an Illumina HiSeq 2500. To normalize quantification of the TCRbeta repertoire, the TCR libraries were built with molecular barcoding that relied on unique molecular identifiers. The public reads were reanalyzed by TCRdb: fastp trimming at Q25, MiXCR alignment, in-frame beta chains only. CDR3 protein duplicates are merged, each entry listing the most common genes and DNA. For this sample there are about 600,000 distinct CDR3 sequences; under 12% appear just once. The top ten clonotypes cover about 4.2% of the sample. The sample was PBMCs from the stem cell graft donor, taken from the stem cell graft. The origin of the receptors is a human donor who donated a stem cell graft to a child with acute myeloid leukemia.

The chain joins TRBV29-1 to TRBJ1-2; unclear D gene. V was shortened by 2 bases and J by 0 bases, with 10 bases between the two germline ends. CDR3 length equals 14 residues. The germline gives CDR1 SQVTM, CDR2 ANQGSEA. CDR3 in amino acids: CSVESPTANYGYTF. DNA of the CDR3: TGCAGCGTTGAATCCCCCACGGCTAACTATGGCTACACCTTC.

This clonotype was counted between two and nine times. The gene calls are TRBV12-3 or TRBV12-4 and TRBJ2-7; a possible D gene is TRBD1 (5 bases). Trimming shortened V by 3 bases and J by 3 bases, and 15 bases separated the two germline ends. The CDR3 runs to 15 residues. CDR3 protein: CASSFGHLINYEQYF. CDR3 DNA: TGTGCCAGCAGTTTCGGACACCTCATCAACTACGAGCAGTACTTC.

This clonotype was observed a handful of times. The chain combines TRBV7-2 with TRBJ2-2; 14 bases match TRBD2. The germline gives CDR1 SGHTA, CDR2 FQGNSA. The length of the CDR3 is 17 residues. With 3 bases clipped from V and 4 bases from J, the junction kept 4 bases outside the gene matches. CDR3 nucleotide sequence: TGTGCCAGCAGCTTCGGGACTAGCGGGAGTAGCACCGGGGAGCTGTTTTTT. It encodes CASSFGTSGSSTGELFF.

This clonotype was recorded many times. This chain's CDR3 is CASSVGTSGEQYF. Here the CDR3 DNA reads TGTGCCAGCAGCGTAGGGACTAGCGGGGAGCAGTACTTC. The chain joins TRBV9 to TRBJ2-7; 11 bases are a match to TRBD2. This CDR3 comprises 13 residues. The germline CDR1 and CDR2 sequences are SGDLS and YYNGEE. Losses at the gene ends were 0 bases for V and 7 bases for J; bases not matched to a gene: 0.

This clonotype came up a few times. CDR3 loop: CSASRGGYEQYF. In DNA form, the CDR3 reads TGCAGTGCTAGTCGCGGGGGGTACGAGCAGTACTTC. The V and J genes are TRBV20-1 and TRBJ2-7, with TRBD2 matching over 8 bases. This CDR3 is built from 12 residues. Germline CDR1 reads DFQATT; CDR2 reads SNEGSKA (reference sequence). V dropped 3 bases and J dropped 4; count of bases not matched to a gene: 2.

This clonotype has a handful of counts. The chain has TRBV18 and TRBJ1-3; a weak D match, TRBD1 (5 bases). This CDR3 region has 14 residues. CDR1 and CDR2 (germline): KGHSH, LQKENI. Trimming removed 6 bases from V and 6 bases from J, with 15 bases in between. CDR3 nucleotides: TGTGCCAGCTCGCCAGACAGCCAGGAAAACACCATATATTTT. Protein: CASSPDSQENTIYF.

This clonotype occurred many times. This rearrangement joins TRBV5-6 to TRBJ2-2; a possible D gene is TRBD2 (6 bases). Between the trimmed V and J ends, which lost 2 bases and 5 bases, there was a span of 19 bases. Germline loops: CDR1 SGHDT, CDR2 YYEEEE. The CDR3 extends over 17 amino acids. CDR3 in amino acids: CASSFFQRVVRTGELFF. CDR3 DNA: TGTGCCAGCAGCTTTTTTCAGCGGGTTGTCCGGACCGGGGAGCTGTTTTTT.

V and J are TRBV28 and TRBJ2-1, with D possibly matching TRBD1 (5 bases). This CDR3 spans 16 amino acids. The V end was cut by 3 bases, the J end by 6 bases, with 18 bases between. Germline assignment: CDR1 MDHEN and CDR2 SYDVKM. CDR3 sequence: CASSLFNGAIRNEQFF. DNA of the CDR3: TGTGCCAGCAGTTTGTTTAATGGGGCTATACGCAATGAGCAGTTCTTC.

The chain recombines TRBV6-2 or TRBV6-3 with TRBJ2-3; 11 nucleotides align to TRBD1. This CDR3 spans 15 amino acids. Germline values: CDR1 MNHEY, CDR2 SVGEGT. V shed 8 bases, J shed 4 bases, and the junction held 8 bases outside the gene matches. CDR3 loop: CASGPRGQGADTQYF. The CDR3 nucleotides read TGTGCCAGCGGTCCAAGGGGACAGGGGGCAGATACGCAGTATTTT.

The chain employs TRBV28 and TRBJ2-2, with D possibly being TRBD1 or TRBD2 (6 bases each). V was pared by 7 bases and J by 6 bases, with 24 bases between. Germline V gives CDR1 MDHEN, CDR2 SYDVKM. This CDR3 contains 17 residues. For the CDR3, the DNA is TGTGCCAGCAAAATTGGGGGGACATCCCAGAGGGCCGGGGAGCTGTTTTTT. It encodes CASKIGGTSQRAGELFF.

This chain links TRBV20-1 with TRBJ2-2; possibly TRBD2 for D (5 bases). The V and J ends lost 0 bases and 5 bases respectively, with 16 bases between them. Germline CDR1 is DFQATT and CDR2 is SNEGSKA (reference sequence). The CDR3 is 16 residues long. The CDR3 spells CSARESGLITTGELFF. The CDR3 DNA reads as TGCAGTGCTAGAGAGTCAGGACTCATCACGACCGGGGAGCTGTTTTTT.

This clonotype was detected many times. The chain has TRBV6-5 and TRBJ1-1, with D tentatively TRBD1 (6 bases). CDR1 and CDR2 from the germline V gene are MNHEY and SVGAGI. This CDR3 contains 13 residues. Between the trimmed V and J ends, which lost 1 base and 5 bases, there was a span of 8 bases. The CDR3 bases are TGTGCCAGCAGTTACTTAGGGGGAACTGAAGCTTTCTTT. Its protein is CASSYLGGTEAFF.

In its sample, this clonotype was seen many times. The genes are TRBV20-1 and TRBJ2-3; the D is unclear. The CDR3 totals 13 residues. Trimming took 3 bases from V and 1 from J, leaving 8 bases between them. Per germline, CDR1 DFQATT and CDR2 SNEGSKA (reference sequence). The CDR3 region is CSARFGGTDTQYF. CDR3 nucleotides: TGCAGTGCTAGGTTTGGAGGCACAGATACGCAGTATTTT.

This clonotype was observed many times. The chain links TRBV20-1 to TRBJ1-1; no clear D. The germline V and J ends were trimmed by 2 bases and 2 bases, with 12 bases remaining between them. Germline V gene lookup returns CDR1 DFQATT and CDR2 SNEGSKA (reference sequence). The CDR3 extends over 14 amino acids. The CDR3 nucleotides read TGCAGTGCTAGAACCAGGACCTCAAACACTGAAGCTTTCTTT. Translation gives CSARTRTSNTEAFF.

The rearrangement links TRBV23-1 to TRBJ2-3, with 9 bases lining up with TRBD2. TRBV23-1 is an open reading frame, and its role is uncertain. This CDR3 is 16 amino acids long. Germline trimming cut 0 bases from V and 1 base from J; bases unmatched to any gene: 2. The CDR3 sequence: CASSQSTSGRTDTQYF. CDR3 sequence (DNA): TGCGCCAGCAGTCAATCTACTAGCGGGCGCACAGATACGCAGTATTTT.

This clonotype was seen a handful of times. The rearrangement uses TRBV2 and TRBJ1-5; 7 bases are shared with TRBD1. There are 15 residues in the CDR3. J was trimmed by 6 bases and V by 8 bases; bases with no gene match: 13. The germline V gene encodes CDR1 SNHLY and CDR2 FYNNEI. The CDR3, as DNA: TGTGCCAGCGATAAGAAGGACAGGCCGGGTCAGCCCCAGCATTTT. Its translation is CASDKKDRPGQPQHF.

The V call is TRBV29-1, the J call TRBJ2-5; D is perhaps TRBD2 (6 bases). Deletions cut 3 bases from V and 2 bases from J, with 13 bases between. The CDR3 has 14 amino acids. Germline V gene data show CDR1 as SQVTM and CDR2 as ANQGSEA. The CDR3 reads CSVDGGAGQETQYF. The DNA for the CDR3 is TGCAGCGTTGATGGGGGTGCGGGACAAGAGACCCAGTACTTC.

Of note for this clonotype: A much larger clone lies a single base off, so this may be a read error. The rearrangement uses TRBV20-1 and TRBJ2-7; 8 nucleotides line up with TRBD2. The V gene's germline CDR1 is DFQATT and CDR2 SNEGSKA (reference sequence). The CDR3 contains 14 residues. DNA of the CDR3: TGCAGTGTTAGAGGTGGCGGGAGGACCTACGAGCAGTACTTC. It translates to CSVRGGGRTYEQYF.

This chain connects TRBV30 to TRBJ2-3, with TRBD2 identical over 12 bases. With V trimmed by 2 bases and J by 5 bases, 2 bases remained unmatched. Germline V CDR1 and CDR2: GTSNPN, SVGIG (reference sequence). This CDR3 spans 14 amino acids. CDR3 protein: CAWSLAGGKDTQYF. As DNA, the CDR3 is TGTGCCTGGAGTCTAGCGGGAGGGAAAGATACGCAGTATTTT.

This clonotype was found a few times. The CDR3 is CSARSWTSAGDTQYF. CDR3 bases: TGCAGTGCTAGATCATGGACTAGCGCGGGAGATACGCAGTATTTT. The V gene is TRBV20-1, the J gene TRBJ2-3; 9 nucleotides agree with TRBD2. The CDR3 has 15 residues. The ends lost 2 bases at V and 5 bases at J; junction bases unmatched: 8. The germline V gene encodes CDR1 DFQATT and CDR2 SNEGSKA (reference sequence).

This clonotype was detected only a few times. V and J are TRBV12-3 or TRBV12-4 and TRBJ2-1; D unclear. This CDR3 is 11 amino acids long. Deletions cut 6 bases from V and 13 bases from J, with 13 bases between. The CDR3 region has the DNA TGTGCCAGCAGGATCCAGCGCTACCAGTTCTTC. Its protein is CASRIQRYQFF.